A selection of T cell receptor beta chains follows, all from one sample in a study of control samples from healthy donors and cancer patients. Only in-frame clones appear in the TCRdb table, and some are missing; sequencing was by immunoSEQ multiplex PCR. Of over 150,000 clones in the sample, approximately 94% were seen once. The sample consisted of blood. These receptors all come from a man younger than 40 in good health. CDR3s include the opening cysteine and the closing phenylalanine or tryptophan. D genes are given only for firm matches. The size entry is marked missing in some rows and otherwise reads once, few, many or a size class.

15	-	-	TRBJ1-2	TRBV4-3	CASSPGIEANYGYTF	TGCGCCAGCAGCCCTGGGATTGAAGCTAACTATGGCTACACCTTC
15	TRBD1	-	TRBJ1-4	TRBV7-9	CASSLPGQDNEKLFF	TGTGCCAGCAGCTTACCGGGACAGGATAATGAAAAACTGTTTTTT
13	-	-	TRBJ1-5	TRBV7-9	CASSASTNQPQHF	TGTGCCAGCAGCGCAAGTACCAATCAGCCCCAGCATTTT
12	-	-	TRBJ1-2	TRBV21-1	CASSKRGDGYTF	TGTGCCAGCAGCAAAAGGGGAGATGGCTACACCTTC
14	-	-	TRBJ2-1	TRBV19	CATQTGSGDNEQFF	TGTGCCACTCAGACAGGTTCGGGGGACAATGAGCAGTTCTTC
15	TRBD1	-	TRBJ1-1	TRBV10-3	CAISDQDRSESEAFF	TGTGCCATCAGTGATCAGGACAGGAGTGAATCTGAAGCTTTCTTT
14	-	-	TRBJ1-2	TRBV19	CASSIDRANYGYTF	TGTGCCAGTAGTATTGATCGCGCTAACTATGGCTACACCTTC
13	-	-	TRBJ1-1	TRBV5-6	CASTQVAGTEAFF	TGTGCCAGCACCCAAGTAGCGGGCACTGAAGCTTTCTTT
16	-	-	TRBJ2-7	TRBV5-4	CASSPAGGFQAYEQYF	TGTGCCAGCAGCCCCGCTGGGGGGTTCCAAGCCTACGAGCAGTACTTC
13	-	-	TRBJ1-2	TRBV28	CASRDTGNYGYTF	TGTGCCAGCAGAGACACAGGCAACTATGGCTACACCTTC
15	-	-	TRBJ2-1	TRBV28	CASSLMAMVHNEQFF	TGTGCCAGCAGTTTAATGGCAATGGTCCACAATGAGCAGTTCTTC
16	-	-	TRBJ1-3	TRBV19	CASSPQGNGPGNTIYF	TGTGCCAGTAGTCCCCAGGGGAACGGGCCTGGAAACACCATATATTTT
18	TRBD1	once	TRBJ1-3	TRBV19	CASSMRTGGLGTGNTIYF	TGTGCCAGTAGTATGCGGACAGGGGGCCTGGGAACTGGAAACACCATATATTTT
17	TRBD2	-	TRBJ2-1	TRBV7-3	CASSLAAVAGGLNEQFF	TGTGCCAGCAGCTTAGCGGCTGTTGCGGGAGGCTTAAATGAGCAGTTCTTC
15	-	-	TRBJ1-1	TRBV7-9	CASSLEGQMGTEAFF	TGTGCCAGCAGCTTAGAAGGGCAGATGGGCACTGAAGCTTTCTTT
16	-	-	TRBJ2-7	TRBV5-4	CASSSRQHSSTYEQYF	TGTGCCAGCAGCTCGAGACAGCATAGCTCCACCTACGAGCAGTACTTC
13	-	-	TRBJ2-3	TRBV6-5	CASGKPSTDTQYF	TGTGCCAGCGGTAAACCTAGCACAGATACGCAGTATTTT
13	-	-	TRBJ2-5	TRBV27	CASSLAGRETQYF	TGTGCCAGCAGTTTGGCGGGAAGAGAGACCCAGTACTTC
14	-	-	TRBJ1-2	TRBV2	CARGGAQTATGYTF	TGTGCCAGGGGAGGAGCTCAGACCGCGACTGGCTACACCTTC
13	TRBD1	-	TRBJ1-2	TRBV10-3	CAISSTGDYGYTF	TGTGCCATCAGCTCGACAGGGGACTATGGCTACACCTTC
13	TRBD1	-	TRBJ2-3	TRBV28	CASGTAGSDTQYF	TGTGCCAGTGGGACAGCAGGGTCAGATACGCAGTATTTT